This passage covers 10 T cell receptor beta chains from one sample sequenced in a study of radiotherapy plus CTLA-4 blockade in lung cancer. The assay was immunoSEQ multiplex PCR, and TCRdb's table has in-frame clones only and misses some. The sample has fewer than 65,000 clones, around 79% seen once. Specimen: peripheral blood, collected from a patient treated with radiotherapy plus ipilimumab. The receptors come from a human donor with non-small cell lung cancer who had a complete response to radiotherapy plus ipilimumab.

The chain links TRBV18 to TRBJ2-1, with 9 nucleotides matching TRBD1. Trimming removed 4 bases from V and 7 bases from J; junction bases left unmatched: 11. Germline assignment: CDR1 KGHSH and CDR2 LQKENI. The CDR3 has 16 amino acids. The CDR3 here is CASSQIRDRVRNEQFF. CDR3 nucleotide sequence: TGTGCCAGCTCACAAATCCGGGACAGGGTAAGAAATGAGCAGTTCTTC. Together with reference TRBV18 and TRBJ2-1, the CDR3 gives the full variable domain: NAGVMQNPRHLVRRRGQEARLRCSPMKGHSHVYWYRQLPEEGLKFMVYLQKENIIDESGMPKERFSAEFPKEGPSILRIQQVVRGDSAAYFCASSQIRDRVRNEQFFGPGTRLTVL.

The chain joins TRBV4-1 to TRBJ2-7; 7 positions match TRBD1. From germline, CDR1 is MGHRA and CDR2 YSYEKL. V dropped 4 bases and J dropped 4; count of bases not matched to a gene: 16. The length of the CDR3 is 17 residues. The CDR3 nucleotides are TGCGCCAGCAGCCTTCCAATAGGGGACAGTCGTCAATACGAGCAGTACGTC. It yields the protein CASSLPIGDSRQYEQYV.

This sequence joins TRBV18 and TRBJ2-5; 8 bases match TRBD2. The germline gives CDR1 KGHSH, CDR2 LQKENI. CDR3 length equals 14 residues. The V gene end was trimmed by 3 bases and the J gene end by 4 bases; junction bases not matched to a gene: 4. CDR3 protein: CASSPSGTGETQYF. DNA for the CDR3: TGTGCCAGCTCACCTAGCGGGACGGGAGAGACCCAGTACTTC.

This clone was seen only once. The chain recombines TRBV10-1 with TRBJ2-3; D might be TRBD2 (7 bases). This CDR3 is 13 amino acids long. From germline, CDR1 is WNHNN and CDR2 SYGVQD (reference sequence). V was pared by 6 bases and J by 4 bases, with 11 bases between. CDR3 nucleotide sequence: TGCGCCAGCAGAGGGGGGGGCGCAGATACGCAGTATTTT. This gives the protein CASRGGGADTQYF.

The J gene is TRBJ2-1, the V gene TRBV5-1, with 13 bases matching TRBD2. The germline gives CDR1 SGHRS, CDR2 YFSETQ. This CDR3 is built from 17 residues. V lost 0 bases and J lost 6; bases outside the gene matches: 6. The CDR3: CASSLVGLAGDVNEQFF. The DNA of the CDR3 is TGCGCCAGCAGCTTGGTTGGACTAGCGGGAGATGTCAATGAGCAGTTCTTC.

The rearrangement joins TRBV18 to TRBJ2-5, with 7 bases that match TRBD1. The CDR3 extends over 16 amino acids. The germline V gene has CDR1 KGHSH and CDR2 LQKENI. After removal of 0 bases from V and 2 bases from J, the junction contained 6 bases not matched to a gene. The CDR3 nucleotides are TGTGCCAGCTCACCACCGAGGGGGCAGGGACAAGAGACCCAGTACTTC. Encoded protein: CASSPPRGQGQETQYF.

The genes are TRBV7-2 and TRBJ2-1, with D tentatively TRBD2 (7 bases). Trimming left V 2 bases short and J 3 bases short, with 14 bases between. Germline lookup yields CDR1 SGHTA and CDR2 FQGNSA. The CDR3 is 16 residues long. CDR3 sequence reads: CASSLSGGGLYNEQFF. CDR3 in DNA: TGTGCCAGCAGCTTATCGGGCGGGGGCCTCTACAATGAGCAGTTCTTC. The variable domain in full, completed from reference TRBV7-2 and TRBJ2-1, reads GAGVSQSPSNKVTEKGKDVELRCDPISGHTALYWYRQSLGQGLEFLIYFQGNSAPDKSGLPSDRFSAERTGGSVSTLTIQRTQQEDSAVYLCASSLSGGGLYNEQFFGPGTRLTVL.

This rearrangement joins TRBV19 to TRBJ2-7; 8 bases match TRBD1. There are 14 residues in the CDR3. J lost 4 bases, V lost 4 bases, and 6 bases had no gene match. Per the germline V gene, CDR1 is LNHDA and CDR2 is SQIVND (reference sequence). For the CDR3, the DNA is TGTGCCAGTAGTAATGGGGGACAGGAATACGAGCAGTACTTC. As protein: CASSNGGQEYEQYF. The entire variable domain, with the rest obtained from reference TRBV19 and TRBJ2-7, is as follows: DGGITQSPKYLFRKEGQNVTLSCEQNLNHDAMYWYRQDPGQGLRLIYYSQIVNDFQKGDIAEGYSVSREKKESFPLTVTSAQKNPTAFYLCASSNGGQEYEQYFGPGTRLTVT.

V is TRBV9 and J is TRBJ1-4; 8 bases line up with TRBD1. Germline loops: CDR1 SGDLS, CDR2 YYNGEE. The CDR3 runs 15 residues. J gave up 4 bases and V 3 bases, and 5 bases lay outside the gene matches. The CDR3 loop is CASSDPGQVNEKLFF. Here the CDR3 DNA reads TGTGCCAGCAGCGACCCGGGACAGGTTAATGAAAAACTGTTTTTT.

The chain joins TRBV6-5 to TRBJ2-1; tentative D call: TRBD1 (5 bases). Germline V lookup: CDR1 MNHEY, CDR2 SVGAGI. The CDR3 consists of 14 residues. Trimming removed 0 bases at V and 4 bases at J, with 7 bases between. The CDR3: CASSYSSGYNEQFF. In DNA form, the CDR3 reads TGTGCCAGCAGTTACTCTTCAGGGTACAATGAGCAGTTCTTC.